A few counts support the clone carrying this T cell receptor beta chain. What it recognizes is unknown. The CDR3 covers 14 residues. Per germline, CDR1 WSHSY and CDR2 SAAADI. Trimming took 8 bases from V and 4 from J; bases not matched to a gene: 9. The source of the sample is a study of CD8 T cells in ankylosing spondylitis. Study outcomes and limitations: Seemingly distinctive of ankylosing spondylitis blood was a TCR beta motif formed by eight highly homologous variants.

TCRdb ran MiXCR on the 5' RACE reads and lists one entry per CDR3 protein. This repertoire shows about 64,000 distinct CDR3 sequences, approximately 6% found once; its top ten account for roughly 4.8%. This chain uses TRBV10-2 with TRBJ2-3; TRBD2 matches at 7 bases. The sequenced sample consisted of synovial fluid, either unsorted or a sorted T cell fraction (not recorded which). The TCR sequence derives from a male donor with ankylosing spondylitis. Here the CDR3 reads CASGEMGGPDTQYF. The DNA for the CDR3 is TGCGCCAGCGGGGAAATGGGAGGGCCAGATACGCAGTATTTT.